This record looks at one TCR beta chain sequence and its context. The antigen is not known. Healthy adults negative for HIV, lacking recent acute infections or vaccinations, served as donors. The donors were all Caucasian adults (living in Nashville, Tennessee). The entry originates in a study of shared clonotypes between healthy human individuals. Study-level findings and limits: Among donors, the sharing of clonotypes was expected to be influenced by sequencing depth.

The CDR3 is 15 amino acids. Germline V gives CDR1 MGHDK, CDR2 SYGVNS. Between the trimmed V and J ends, which lost 5 bases and 4 bases, there was a span of 17 bases. In the authors' methods: With immunoSEQ giving junction-only sequences and no quality scores, filtering differed. Using immunoSEQ multiplex PCR, the repertoire was profiled, and TCRdb retains in-frame clones only, with some absent. The D gene and trimming were derived from the DNA, and the V and J assignments and clone size from that table. This sample has 2 million to 3 million clones, with 90% to 95% found just once. The receptor was isolated from a man younger than 35 in good health. Some clones in this sample may be carry-over from other donors' samples. V is TRBV25-1 and J is TRBJ1-2; no clear D. Sample: naive CD4+ T cells from PBMCs. Described subset: CD45RA+ positively selected. This chain's CDR3 is CASSPISAEPYGYTF. CDR3 sequence (DNA): TGTGCCAGCAGTCCTATCTCGGCGGAACCCTATGGCTACACCTTC.